The TCR beta chain described here comes from a study of cytomegalovirus exposure and HLA in healthy donors. The CDR3 length is 13 residues. V was cut by 2 bases and J by 6 bases, with 11 bases left in between. CDR1 MNHNS and CDR2 SASEGT come from the germline V gene. TCRdb's table, derived via immunoSEQ multiplex PCR, lists solely in-frame clones and lacks some. The profile shows 220,000 or so clones, roughly 87% of them singletons. V and J are TRBV6-1 and TRBJ2-7, with a possible D match to TRBD2 (7 bases). The sequence came from a young woman in good health and CMV-seropositive. The material sequenced was PBMCs. CDR3 region: CASSEMGGLEQYF. The CDR3 bases are TGTGCCAGCAGTGAAATGGGGGGGCTCGAGCAGTACTTC.